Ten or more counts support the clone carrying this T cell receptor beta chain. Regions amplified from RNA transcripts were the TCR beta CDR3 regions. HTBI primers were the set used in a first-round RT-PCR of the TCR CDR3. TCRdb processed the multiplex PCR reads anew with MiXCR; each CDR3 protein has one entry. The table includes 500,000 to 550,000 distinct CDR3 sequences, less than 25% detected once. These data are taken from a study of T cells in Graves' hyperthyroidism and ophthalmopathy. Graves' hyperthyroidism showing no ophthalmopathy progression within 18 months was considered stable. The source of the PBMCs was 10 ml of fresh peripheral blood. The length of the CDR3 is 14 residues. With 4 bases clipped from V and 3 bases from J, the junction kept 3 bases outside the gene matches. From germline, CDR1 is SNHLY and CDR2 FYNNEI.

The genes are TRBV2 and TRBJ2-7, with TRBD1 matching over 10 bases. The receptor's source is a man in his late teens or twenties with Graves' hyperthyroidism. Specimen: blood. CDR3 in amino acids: CASSGQGANYEQYF. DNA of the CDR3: TGTGCCAGCAGTGGACAGGGGGCAAACTACGAGCAGTACTTC. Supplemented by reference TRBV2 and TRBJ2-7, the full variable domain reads EPEVTQTPSHQVTQMGQEVILRCVPISNHLYFYWYRQILGQKVEFLVSFYNNEISEKSEIFDDQFSVERPDGSNFTLKIRSTKLEDSAMYFCASSGQGANYEQYFGPGTRLTVT.